Shown below are 15 T cell receptor beta chains from a single sample sequenced in a study of T cells in Graves' hyperthyroidism and ophthalmopathy. What was amplified from RNA transcripts were TCR beta CDR3 regions. HTBI primers were used for first-round RT-PCR of the TCR CDR3. TCRdb used MiXCR to reprocess the multiplex PCR reads, holding one entry per CDR3 protein. The table shows 560,000 or so distinct CDR3 sequences, with 46% occurring only once. Specimen: peripheral blood or thyroid tissue (not recorded which). The receptors derive from a woman between 18 and 29 years old with Graves' hyperthyroidism.

This clonotype was counted between two and nine times. This chain joins TRBV2 and TRBJ1-4; D gene ambiguous. Trimming took 4 bases from V and 5 from J, leaving 14 bases between them. Germline CDR1 and CDR2: SNHLY and FYNNEI. CDR3 length: 15 amino acids. The CDR3 is CASSVSSRVNEKLFF. The CDR3 region has the DNA TGTGCCAGCAGTGTCAGTTCCAGAGTGAATGAAAAACTGTTTTTT.

This clonotype was detected ten times or more. V and J are TRBV10-3 and TRBJ1-5; D uncertain. Trimming cost V 4 bases and J 7 bases, with 11 bases left between them. The CDR3 covers 13 residues. Germline-derived CDR1 and CDR2 are ENHRY and SYGVKD. DNA for the CDR3: TGTGCCATCAGTGGTCATCATGGGCAGCCCCAGCATTTT. It encodes CAISGHHGQPQHF.

Only a few counts were recorded for this clonotype. CDR3 sequence: CASRTDEAYEQYF. In nucleotides, the CDR3 is TGTGCCAGCAGGACGGACGAAGCCTACGAGCAGTACTTC. The chain joins TRBV12-3 or TRBV12-4 to TRBJ2-7; D remains unclear. The CDR3 has 13 residues. Deletions cut 6 bases from V and 2 bases from J, with 11 bases between.

The J gene is TRBJ1-5, the V gene TRBV7-8; D remains ambiguous. In germline, CDR1 is SGHVS, CDR2 FQNEAQ. V lost 1 base, J lost 4 bases, and 14 bases lay in between. This CDR3 is 16 amino acids long. The CDR3 DNA is TGTGCCAGCAGCTTAGTCTCGGAGGATGGAAATCAGCCCCAGCATTTT. Translated, it gives CASSLVSEDGNQPQHF.

A remark on this clonotype: This could be a read error, since a much larger clone is one nucleotide away. J is TRBJ2-7 and V is TRBV11-1; unclear D gene. The germline gives CDR1 SGHAT, CDR2 FQDESV (reference sequence). V was shortened by 2 bases and J by 2 bases, with 7 bases between the two germline ends. CDR3 length: 13 amino acids. CDR3 coding DNA: TGTGCCAGCAGCTTAACCGACCCCTACGAGCAGTACTTC. Translated: CASSLTDPYEQYF.

This chain links TRBV7-6 with TRBJ2-7; TRBD1 matches at 11 bases. Trimming cost V 3 bases and J 0 bases; bases outside gene matches: 1. CDR3 length: 15 amino acids. CDR1 and CDR2 (germline): SGHVS, FNYEAQ. CDR3 nucleotides: TGTGCCAGCAGCTTGGGACAGGGGGACTCCTACGAGCAGTACTTC. Translation: CASSLGQGDSYEQYF.

The gene calls are TRBV29-1 and TRBJ2-5, with 8 bases fitting TRBD2. V lost 1 base to trimming and J lost 2 bases; unmatched junction nucleotides: 3. Per germline, CDR1 SQVTM and CDR2 ANQGSEA. CDR3 length: 14 amino acids. The CDR3 bases are TGCAGCGTTGAAGTGACGGGAGGGCAAGAGACCCAGTACTTC. Translated, it gives CSVEVTGGQETQYF.

This clonotype was counted between two and nine times. The V gene is TRBV7-6, the J gene TRBJ2-7; D not resolved. This CDR3 is built from 15 residues. Trimming stripped 5 bases from V and 2 bases from J, with 16 bases between. CDR1 SGHVS and CDR2 FNYEAQ come from the germline V gene. CDR3 sequence (DNA): TGTGCCAGCAGCCAAGATCCTCTGGCTACCTACGAGCAGTACTTC. It specifies CASSQDPLATYEQYF. The full variable domain, completed using reference TRBV7-6 and TRBJ2-7, is GAGVSQSPRYKVTKRGQDVALRCDPISGHVSLYWYRQALGQGPEFLTYFNYEAQQDKSGLPNDRFSAERPEGSISTLTIQRTEQRDSAMYRCASSQDPLATYEQYFGPGTRLTVT.

The V call is TRBV25-1, the J call TRBJ1-6; 7 bases map to TRBD1. The CDR3 spans 14 residues. The trim removed 8 bases at V and 11 bases at J, leaving 12 bases unmatched. The germline CDR1 and CDR2 sequences are MGHDK and SYGVNS. In DNA form, the CDR3 reads TGTGCCAGCTCACACGGACAGGAGGGGACACCCCTCCACTTT. Its protein is CASSHGQEGTPLHF.

The CDR3 sequence is CASSPFLGQGYGYTF. CDR3 bases: TGTGCCAGCAGCCCATTCTTGGGACAGGGGTATGGCTACACCTTC. The genes are TRBV27 and TRBJ1-2; 10 nucleotides match TRBD1. CDR3 length: 15 residues. J lost 5 bases, V lost 6 bases, and 9 bases had no gene match. Germline-derived CDR1 and CDR2 are MNHEY and SMNVEV (reference sequence).

This sequence joins TRBV19 and TRBJ2-2, with unresolved D. The CDR3 contains 15 residues. Trimming removed 10 bases at V and 0 bases at J, with 15 bases between. CDR1 LNHDA and CDR2 SQIVND come from the germline V gene (reference sequence). The CDR3 DNA follows: TGTGCCACCAGGTTGGCAGGTTCGAACACCGGGGAGCTGTTTTTT. It specifies CATRLAGSNTGELFF.

This rearrangement joins TRBV10-3 to TRBJ2-1, with TRBD2 matching 13 bases. This CDR3 comprises 16 residues. Germline assignment: CDR1 ENHRY and CDR2 SYGVKD. With V trimmed by 4 bases and J by 7 bases, 7 bases remained unmatched. The CDR3 bases are TGTGCCATCAGTGCCGTACTAGCGGGAGGGAGGAATGAGCAGTTCTTC. This gives the protein CAISAVLAGGRNEQFF.

The table lists this clonotype with many counts. The J gene is TRBJ2-2, the V gene TRBV7-9; tentatively, D is TRBD1 (5 bases). The CDR3 length is 14 residues. CDR1 is SEHNR, CDR2 FQNEAQ, per germline (reference sequence). V gave up 1 base and J gave up 7 bases, with 10 bases separating them. Here the CDR3 reads CASSLVDQGGELFF. The CDR3 DNA reads TGTGCCAGCAGCTTAGTCGACCAGGGCGGGGAGCTGTTTTTT.

This rearrangement joins TRBV2 to TRBJ2-2; 10 positions match TRBD2. Looked up from germline, CDR1 is SNHLY and CDR2 is FYNNEI. The CDR3 is made up of 16 amino acids. Trimming cost V 6 bases and J 6 bases; bases outside gene matches: 10. CDR3: CASRPLAGGSAGELFF. CDR3 coding DNA: TGTGCCAGCAGACCCTTAGCGGGAGGTTCAGCCGGGGAGCTGTTTTTT.

This sequence joins TRBV5-1 and TRBJ1-1; D unclear. V was pared by 7 bases and J by 4 bases, with 14 bases between. The germline gives CDR1 SGHRS, CDR2 YFSETQ. This CDR3 is built from 13 residues. The CDR3: CASQRRAATEAFF. The CDR3 DNA reads as TGCGCCAGCCAGAGAAGGGCGGCCACTGAAGCTTTCTTT.